This T cell receptor (beta chain) was found in a study of blood T cell repertoires in COVID-19. Background on the study: Sites in the United States, Italy and Spain provided acute and convalescent COVID-19 samples.

The repertoire was sequenced with immunoSEQ multiplex PCR; TCRdb's copy has only in-frame clones and lacks some. The table lists about 300,000 clones, around 89% of them singletons. Germline V lookup: CDR1 LNHDA, CDR2 SQIVND (reference sequence). The V end lost 8 bases, the J end lost 6 bases, and 11 bases lay between the germline ends. The length of the CDR3 is 12 residues. The rearrangement links TRBV19 to TRBJ2-1; weak D call: TRBD2 (6 bases). The sequenced sample was peripheral blood. This TCR was sampled from a woman aged 25 to 45 who had recovered from COVID-19. CDR3: CASVRETNEQFF. Written as DNA, the CDR3 is TGTGCCAGTGTCCGGGAGACCAATGAGCAGTTCTTC.